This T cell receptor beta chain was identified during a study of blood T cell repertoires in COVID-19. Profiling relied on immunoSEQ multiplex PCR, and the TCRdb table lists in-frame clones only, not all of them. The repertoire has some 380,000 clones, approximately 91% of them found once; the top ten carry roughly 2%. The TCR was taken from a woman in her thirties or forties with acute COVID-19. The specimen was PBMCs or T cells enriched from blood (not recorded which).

The CDR3 loop reads CANPPGSYNSPLHF. In nucleotides, the CDR3 is TGCGCCAACCCACCAGGGTCCTATAATTCACCCCTCCACTTT. The chain joins TRBV23-1 to TRBJ1-6, with D possibly matching TRBD1 (5 bases). TRBV23-1 is reported as an ORF; its role is uncertain. Deletions cut 10 bases from V and 1 base from J, with 11 bases between. The CDR3 loop spans 14 amino acids.